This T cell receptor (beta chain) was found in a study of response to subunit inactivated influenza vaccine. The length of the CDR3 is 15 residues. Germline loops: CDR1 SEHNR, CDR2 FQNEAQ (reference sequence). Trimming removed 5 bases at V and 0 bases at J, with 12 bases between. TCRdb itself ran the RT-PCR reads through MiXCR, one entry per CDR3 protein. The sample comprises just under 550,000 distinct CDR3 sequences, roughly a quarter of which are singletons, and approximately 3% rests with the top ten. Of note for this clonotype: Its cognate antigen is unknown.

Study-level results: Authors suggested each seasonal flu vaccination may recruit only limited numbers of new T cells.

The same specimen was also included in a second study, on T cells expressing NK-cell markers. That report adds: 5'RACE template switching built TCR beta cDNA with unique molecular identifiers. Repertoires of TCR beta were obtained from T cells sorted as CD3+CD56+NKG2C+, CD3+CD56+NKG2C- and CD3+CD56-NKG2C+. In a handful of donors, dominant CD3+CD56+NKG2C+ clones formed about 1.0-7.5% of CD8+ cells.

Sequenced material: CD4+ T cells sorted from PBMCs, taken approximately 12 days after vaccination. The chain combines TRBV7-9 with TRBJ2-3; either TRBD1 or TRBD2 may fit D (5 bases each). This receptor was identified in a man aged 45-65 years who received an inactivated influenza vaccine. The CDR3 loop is CASSDGTYSTDTQYF. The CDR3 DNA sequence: TGTGCCAGCAGCGACGGGACCTACAGCACAGATACGCAGTATTTT.